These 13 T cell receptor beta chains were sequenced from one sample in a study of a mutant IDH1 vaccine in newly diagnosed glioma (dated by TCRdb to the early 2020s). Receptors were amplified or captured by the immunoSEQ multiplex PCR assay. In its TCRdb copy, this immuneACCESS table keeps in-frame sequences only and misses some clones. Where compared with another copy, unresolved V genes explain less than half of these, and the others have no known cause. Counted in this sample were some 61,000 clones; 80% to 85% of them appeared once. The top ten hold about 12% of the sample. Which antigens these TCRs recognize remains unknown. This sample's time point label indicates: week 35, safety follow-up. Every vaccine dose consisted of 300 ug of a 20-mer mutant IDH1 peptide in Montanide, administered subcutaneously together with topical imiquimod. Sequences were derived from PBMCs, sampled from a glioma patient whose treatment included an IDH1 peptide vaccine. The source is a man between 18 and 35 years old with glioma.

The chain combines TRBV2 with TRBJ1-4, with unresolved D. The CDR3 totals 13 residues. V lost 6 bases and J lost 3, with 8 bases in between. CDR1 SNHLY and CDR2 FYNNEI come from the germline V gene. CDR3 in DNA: TGTGCCAGCAGGGGATCGGCTAATGAAAAACTGTTTTTT. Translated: CASRGSANEKLFF.

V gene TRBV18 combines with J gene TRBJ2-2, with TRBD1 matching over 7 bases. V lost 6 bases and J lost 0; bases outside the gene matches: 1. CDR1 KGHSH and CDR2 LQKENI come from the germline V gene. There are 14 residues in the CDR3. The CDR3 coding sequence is TGTGCCAGCTCTGACAGGGCGAACACCGGGGAGCTGTTTTTT. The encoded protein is CASSDRANTGELFF.

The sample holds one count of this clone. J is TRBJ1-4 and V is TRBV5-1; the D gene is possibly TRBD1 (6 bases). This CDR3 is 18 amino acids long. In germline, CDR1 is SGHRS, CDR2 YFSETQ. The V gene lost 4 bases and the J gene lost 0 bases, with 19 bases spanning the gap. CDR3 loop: CASSPGGGRRATNEKLFF. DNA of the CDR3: TGCGCCAGCAGCCCCGGGGGGGGGCGCCGTGCAACTAATGAAAAACTGTTTTTT.

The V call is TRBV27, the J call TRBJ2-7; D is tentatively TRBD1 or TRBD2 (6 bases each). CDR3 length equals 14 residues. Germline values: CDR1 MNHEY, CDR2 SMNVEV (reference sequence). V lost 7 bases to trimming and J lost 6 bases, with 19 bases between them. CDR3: CASTLSWGAIEQYF. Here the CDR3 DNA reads TGTGCCAGCACCCTTTCGTGGGGGGCCATCGAGCAGTACTTC.

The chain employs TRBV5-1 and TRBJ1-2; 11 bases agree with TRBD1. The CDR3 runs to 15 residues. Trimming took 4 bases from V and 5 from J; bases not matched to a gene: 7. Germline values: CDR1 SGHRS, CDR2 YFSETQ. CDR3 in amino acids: CASSLGTGGVYGYTF. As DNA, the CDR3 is TGCGCCAGCAGCCTCGGGACAGGGGGAGTTTATGGCTACACCTTC.

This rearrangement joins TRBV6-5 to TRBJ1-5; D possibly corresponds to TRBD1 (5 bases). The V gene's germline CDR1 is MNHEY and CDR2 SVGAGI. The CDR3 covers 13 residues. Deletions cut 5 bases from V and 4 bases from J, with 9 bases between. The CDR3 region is CASSRGGNQPQHF. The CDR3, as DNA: TGTGCCAGCAGTCGGGGGGGAAATCAGCCCCAGCATTTT.

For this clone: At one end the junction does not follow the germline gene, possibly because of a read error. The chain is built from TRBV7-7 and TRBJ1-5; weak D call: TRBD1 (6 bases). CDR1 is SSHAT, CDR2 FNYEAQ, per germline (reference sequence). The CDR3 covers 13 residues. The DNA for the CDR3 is TGTGCTAGCAGCTTAGATCCAGGGGAGCCCCAGCATTTT. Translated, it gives CASSLDPGEPQHF.

CDR3 coding DNA: TGTGCCAGCAGTCATGGACAGGGAGGCGAGCAGTACTTC. Protein product: CASSHGQGGEQYF. The chain employs TRBV5-4 and TRBJ2-7, with 8 bases that match TRBD1. The trim removed 5 bases at V and 6 bases at J, leaving 7 bases unmatched. Per the germline V gene, CDR1 is SGHNT and CDR2 is YYREEE (reference sequence). The CDR3 has 13 residues.

The CDR3 DNA is TGTGCCAGCAAGGAGGCCAGGGGGCCACAAGAGACCCAGTACTTC. The encoded protein is CASKEARGPQETQYF. V and J are TRBV2 and TRBJ2-5, with TRBD1 matching 8 bases. Germline V CDR1 and CDR2: SNHLY, FYNNEI. With 7 bases clipped from V and 2 bases from J, the junction kept 9 bases outside the gene matches. CDR3 length equals 15 residues.

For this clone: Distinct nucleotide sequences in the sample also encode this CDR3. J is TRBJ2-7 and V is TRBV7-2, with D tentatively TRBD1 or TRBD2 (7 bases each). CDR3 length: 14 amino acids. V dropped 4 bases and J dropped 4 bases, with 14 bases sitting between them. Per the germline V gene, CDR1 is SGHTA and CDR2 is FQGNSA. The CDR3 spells CASSSRQGGYEQYF. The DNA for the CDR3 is TGTGCCAGCAGCTCCCGACAGGGAGGGTACGAGCAGTACTTC.

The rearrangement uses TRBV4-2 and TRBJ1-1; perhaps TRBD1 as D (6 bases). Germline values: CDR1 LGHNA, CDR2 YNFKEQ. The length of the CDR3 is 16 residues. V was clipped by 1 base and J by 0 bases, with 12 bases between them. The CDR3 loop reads CASSQAGQSMNTEAFF. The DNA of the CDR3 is TGTGCCAGCAGCCAAGCCGGACAGTCCATGAACACTGAAGCTTTCTTT.

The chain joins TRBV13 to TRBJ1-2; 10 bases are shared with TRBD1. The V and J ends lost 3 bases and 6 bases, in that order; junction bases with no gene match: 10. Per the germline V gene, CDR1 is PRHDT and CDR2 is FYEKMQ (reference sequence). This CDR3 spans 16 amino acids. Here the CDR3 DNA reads TGTGCCAGCAGCTTCCCCGGACAGGGGGAAGACGATGGCTACACCTTC. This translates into CASSFPGQGEDDGYTF.

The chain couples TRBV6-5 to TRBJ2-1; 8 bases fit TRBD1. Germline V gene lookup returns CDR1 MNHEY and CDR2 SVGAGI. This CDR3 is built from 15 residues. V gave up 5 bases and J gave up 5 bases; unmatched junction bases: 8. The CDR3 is CASSLTGTGNNEQFF. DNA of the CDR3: TGTGCCAGCAGTCTTACCGGGACAGGTAACAATGAGCAGTTCTTC.